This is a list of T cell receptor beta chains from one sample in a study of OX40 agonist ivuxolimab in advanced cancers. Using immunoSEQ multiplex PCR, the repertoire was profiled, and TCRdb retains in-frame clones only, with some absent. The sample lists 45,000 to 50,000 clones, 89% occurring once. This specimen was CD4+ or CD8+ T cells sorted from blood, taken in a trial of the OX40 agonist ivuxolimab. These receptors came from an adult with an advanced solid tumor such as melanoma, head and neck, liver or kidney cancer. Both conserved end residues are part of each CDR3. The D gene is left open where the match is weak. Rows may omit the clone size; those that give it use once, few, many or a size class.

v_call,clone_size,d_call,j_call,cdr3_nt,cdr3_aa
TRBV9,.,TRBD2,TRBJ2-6,TGTGCCAGCAGCGTAGGCGAACTAGCGGGGTTCTCTGGGGCCAACGTCCTGACTTTC,CASSVGELAGFSGANVLTF
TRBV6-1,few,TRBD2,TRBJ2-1,TGTGCCAGCAGTGAAGCGGCGGGACTAGCTCCCATAAATGAGCAGTTCTTC,CASSEAAGLAPINEQFF
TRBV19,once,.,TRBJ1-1,TGTGCCAGTACCGGGCCCCGGAAGTACACTGAAGCTTTCTTT,CASTGPRKYTEAFF
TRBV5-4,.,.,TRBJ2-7,TGTGCCAGCACGGCAGATTCCTACGAGCAGTACTTC,CASTADSYEQYF
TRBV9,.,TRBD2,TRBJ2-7,TGTGCCAGCAGCACCCTAGCGGAATCCTACGAGCAGTACTTC,CASSTLAESYEQYF
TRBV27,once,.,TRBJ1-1,TGTGCCAGCAGTCCTATCGCGGGCGGCACTGAAGCTTTCTTT,CASSPIAGGTEAFF
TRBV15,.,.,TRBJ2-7,TGTGCCACCAGCAGCGGACCGAACGAGCAGTACTTC,CATSSGPNEQYF
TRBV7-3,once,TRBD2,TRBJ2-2,TGTGCCAGCAGCCCAGGCCCAGCGGGAGGGCCTAAGGGGGAGCTGTTTTTT,CASSPGPAGGPKGELFF
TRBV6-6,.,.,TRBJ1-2,TGTGCCAGCAGTTATAGGGATCTCTATGGCTACACCTTC,CASSYRDLYGYTF
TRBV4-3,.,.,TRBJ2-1,TGCGCCAGCAGTCCCGACGTCTACAATGAGCAGTTCTTC,CASSPDVYNEQFF
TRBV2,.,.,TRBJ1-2,TGTGCCAGCAGTGAAGCGTTGGAAGAACAGACCTATGGCTACACCTTC,CASSEALEEQTYGYTF
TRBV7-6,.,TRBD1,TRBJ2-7,TGTGCCAGCAGCTTAACAGGGGTTTACGAGCAGTACTTC,CASSLTGVYEQYF
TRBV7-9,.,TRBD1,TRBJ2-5,TGTGCCAGCAGCTTAGCCCAGGGGGTACAAGAGACCCAGTACTTC,CASSLAQGVQETQYF
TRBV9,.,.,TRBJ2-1,TGTGCCAGCAGCGTAGTATTGAGGGACAATGAGCAGTTCTTC,CASSVVLRDNEQFF
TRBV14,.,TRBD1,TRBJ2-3,TGTGCCAGCAGCCAAAACGGACAGGGAATGGATACGCAGTATTTT,CASSQNGQGMDTQYF
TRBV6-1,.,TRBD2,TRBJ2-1,TGTGCCAGCAGGGCACGGGGGGACAATGAGCAGTTCTTC,CASRARGDNEQFF
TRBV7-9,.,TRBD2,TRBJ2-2,TGTGCCAGCAGCCCCCCGGGCGGGGGGGAAAACACCGGGGAGCTGTTTTTT,CASSPPGGGENTGELFF
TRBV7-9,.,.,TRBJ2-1,TGTGCCAGCAGCTTTGTAGCGGACTCCTACAATGAGCAGTTCTTC,CASSFVADSYNEQFF
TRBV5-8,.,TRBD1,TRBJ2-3,TGTGCCAGCAGCCTGGGGACAGTCAGCACAGATACGCAGTATTTT,CASSLGTVSTDTQYF
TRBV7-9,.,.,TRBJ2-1,TGTGCCAGCAGCTCCTTAGGAGGTTCCTACAATGAGCAGTTCTTC,CASSSLGGSYNEQFF
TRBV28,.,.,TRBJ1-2,TGTGCCAGCACCCTCATCCGGGGGCGTATGTATGGCTACACCTTC,CASTLIRGRMYGYTF
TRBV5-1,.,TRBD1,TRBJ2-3,TGCGCCAGCAGCTTGCCCCCGGGACAGAGTTTTGGCACAGATACGCAGTATTTT,CASSLPPGQSFGTDTQYF
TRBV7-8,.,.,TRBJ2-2,TGTGCCAGCAGCTTAGAAGTGAACACCGGGGAGCTGTTTTTT,CASSLEVNTGELFF
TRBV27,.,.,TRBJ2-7,TGTGCCAGCAGTTTCGCCCCGCACTCCTACGAGCAGTACTTC,CASSFAPHSYEQYF
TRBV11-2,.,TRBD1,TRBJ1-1,TGTGCCAGCAGCTTTCTTACAGGGGGAGCTGAAGCTTTCTTT,CASSFLTGGAEAFF
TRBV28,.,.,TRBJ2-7,TGTGCCAGCAGTTTACCCTATGGTACCGGCGGAGAGTCCTACGAGCAGTACTTC,CASSLPYGTGGESYEQYF
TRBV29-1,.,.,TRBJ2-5,TGCAGCGTTGAGCCAGATATCCAAGAGACCCAGTACTTC,CSVEPDIQETQYF
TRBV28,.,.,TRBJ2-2,TGTGCCAGCAGTTCAAACACCAAGAACACCGGGGAGCTGTTTTTT,CASSSNTKNTGELFF
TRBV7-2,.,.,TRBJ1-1,TGTGCCAGCAGCTTAGTCTTAAGCACTGAAGCTTTCTTT,CASSLVLSTEAFF
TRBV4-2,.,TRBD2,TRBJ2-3,TGTGCCAGCAGCCAACCAACTAGCGGGGGGGGTCCTAGCACAGATACGCAGTATTTT,CASSQPTSGGGPSTDTQYF
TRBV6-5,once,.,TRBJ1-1,TGTGCCAGCAGTTACATCGGGGATCCCGAGGGTGCTTTCTTT,CASSYIGDPEGAFF
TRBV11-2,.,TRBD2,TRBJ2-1,TGTGCCAGCAGCCCCCTAGCGGGGGGATACAATGAGCAGTTCTTC,CASSPLAGGYNEQFF
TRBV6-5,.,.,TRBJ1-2,TGTGCCAGCAGTTACCGTACCGGGACGACCTATGGCTACACCTTC,CASSYRTGTTYGYTF
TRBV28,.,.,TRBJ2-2,TGTGCCAGCAGTTTCGGGTTTCCTCCCGGGGAGCTGTTTTTT,CASSFGFPPGELFF
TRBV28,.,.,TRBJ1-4,TGTGCCAGCAGTTTCCAGGACCTTAATGAAAAACTGTTTTTT,CASSFQDLNEKLFF
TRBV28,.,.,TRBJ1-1,TGTGCCAGCAGTTTCGGGGCTGAAGCTTTCTTT,CASSFGAEAFF
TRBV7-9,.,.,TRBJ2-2,TGTGCCAGCAGCTTAGAAGAACTCAGGGGGGACACCGGGGAGCTGTTTTTT,CASSLEELRGDTGELFF
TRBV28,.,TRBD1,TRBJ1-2,TGTGCCAGCACGACCGGGACAGGAGGTGACTTCTATGGCTACACCTTC,CASTTGTGGDFYGYTF
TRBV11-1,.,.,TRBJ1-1,TGTGCCAGCAGCTCAGCCGAAGTAAGGACCCGAAACACTGAAGCTTTCTTT,CASSSAEVRTRNTEAFF
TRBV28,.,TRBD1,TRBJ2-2,TGTGCCAGCCAACCGGGACAGGGAAATAAAGGGGAGCTGTTTTTT,CASQPGQGNKGELFF
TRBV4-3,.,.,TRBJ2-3,TGCGCCAGCAGCCAAGCCCCGGGAGTGGGACGCACAGATACGCAGTATTTT,CASSQAPGVGRTDTQYF